One T cell receptor beta chain is described in this entry. Its antigen is unidentified. The entry originates in a study of shared clonotypes between healthy human individuals. General study results and limits: A few donors shared about 5% of their naive CD4 clonotypes. Generally, naive subsets came out with larger estimated richness than memory subsets.

TCRdb's copy holds only in-frame clones and misses some; the assay was immunoSEQ multiplex PCR. Of approximately 2.5 million clones listed, 80% to 95% are singletons. The germline V gene has CDR1 SGHVS and CDR2 FQNEAQ. The CDR3 covers 14 residues. V shed 0 bases and J shed 4 bases, with 10 bases lying between them. This chain connects TRBV7-8 to TRBJ2-7; a possible D gene is TRBD2 (5 bases). The TCR originated in a man between 18 and 35 years old in good health. Some clones in this sample may be carry-over from other donors' samples. The sequenced material came from naive CD4+ T cells from PBMCs. Subset indicated: CD45RA+ positively selected. CDR3 sequence reads: CASSLAEAIYEQYF. The DNA for the CDR3 is TGTGCCAGCAGCTTAGCGGAGGCGATATACGAGCAGTACTTC.